A single sample gave rise to the 8 T cell receptor beta chains below, sequenced in a study of Graves' ophthalmopathy and Graves' hyperthyroidism. RNA served as the template for amplifying TCR beta CDR3 regions. HTBI primers served in a first-round RT-PCR, which a second-round multiplex PCR followed. TCRdb fed the multiplex PCR reads into MiXCR, producing one record per CDR3 protein. This repertoire shows nearly 400,000 distinct CDR3 sequences, around 16% found once; its top ten account for roughly 1.4%. Sequences were obtained from peripheral blood. The receptors stem from a woman in her late teens or twenties with Graves' ophthalmopathy.

This clonotype was seen repeatedly, ten times or more. The chain employs TRBV28 and TRBJ1-5, with no clear D. Germline assignment: CDR1 MDHEN and CDR2 SYDVKM. The V and J ends lost 5 bases and 2 bases respectively, with 10 bases between them. There are 14 residues in the CDR3. This chain's CDR3 is CASSRTPGNQPQHF. The CDR3 bases are TGTGCCAGCAGTAGGACCCCCGGCAATCAGCCCCAGCATTTT. Filled out from reference TRBV28 and TRBJ1-5, the complete variable domain reads DVKVTQSSRYLVKRTGEKVFLECVQDMDHENMFWYRQDPGLGLRLIYFSYDVKMKEKGDIPEGYSVSREKKERFSLILESASTNQTSMYLCASSRTPGNQPQHFGDGTRLSIL.

This clonotype was recorded at least ten times. The CDR3 loop is CATSRAGGLTYGYTF. CDR3 in DNA: TGTGCCACCAGCAGAGCTGGGGGGCTAACCTATGGCTACACCTTC. The chain joins TRBV15 to TRBJ1-2; D perhaps matches TRBD1 (6 bases). CDR1 and CDR2 from the germline V gene are LNHNV and YYDKDF (reference sequence). The CDR3 runs 15 residues. V shed 1 base and J shed 4 bases, with 13 bases lying between them.

This clonotype was picked up many times. The chain recombines TRBV7-2 with TRBJ1-5; no clear D gene. With 5 bases removed from V and 0 bases from J, the gap between germline ends came to 11 bases. CDR1 and CDR2 from the germline V gene are SGHTA and FQGNSA. This CDR3 is built from 15 residues. The CDR3 protein is CASSPKIASNQPQHF. CDR3 nucleotides: TGTGCCAGCAGCCCCAAGATCGCTAGCAATCAGCCCCAGCATTTT.

This clonotype was found many times. This sequence joins TRBV12-3 or TRBV12-4 and TRBJ2-5, with D possibly matching TRBD2 (6 bases). With 5 bases removed from V and 5 bases from J, the gap between germline ends came to 21 bases. CDR3 size: 16 residues. The CDR3 region has the DNA TGTGCCAGCAGTCCCCGGCGCCCGGGAGCTAGGGAGACCCAGTACTTC. It is translated as CASSPRRPGARETQYF.

This clonotype was counted ten times or more. The chain has TRBV11-2 and TRBJ2-5, with D tentatively TRBD2 (5 bases). Germline V gives CDR1 SGHAT, CDR2 FQNNGV. The CDR3 runs to 14 residues. V was pared by 5 bases and J by 1 base, with 11 bases between. The CDR3 sequence: CASSPRTPQETQYF. The CDR3 region has the DNA TGTGCCAGCAGCCCGCGGACTCCCCAAGAGACCCAGTACTTC.

This clonotype has at least ten counts. V usage is TRBV7-9 and J usage is TRBJ2-2; D gene unclear. Trimming cost V 5 bases and J 7 bases, with 11 bases left between them. The CDR3 consists of 13 residues. Per germline, CDR1 SEHNR and CDR2 FQNEAQ (reference sequence). CDR3 sequence: CASSRQIGGELFF. The CDR3 DNA reads TGTGCCAGCAGCCGCCAGATAGGCGGGGAGCTGTTTTTT.

This chain uses TRBV7-6 with TRBJ2-7; unclear D gene. Germline V lookup: CDR1 SGHVS, CDR2 FNYEAQ. The CDR3 consists of 12 residues. V lost 0 bases and J lost 6, with 6 bases in between. The DNA of the CDR3 is TGTGCCAGCAGCTTAGCAGACCGCGAGCAGTACTTC. Amino acid sequence: CASSLADREQYF.

The sample holds a few counts of this clonotype. A much larger clone differs by one base, so this may be a read error. This chain links TRBV7-3 with TRBJ2-7, with 7 positions matching TRBD2. V shed 1 base and J 3 bases; nucleotides not matched to a gene: 6. This CDR3 is built from 15 residues. Germline values: CDR1 SGHTA, CDR2 FQGTGA. The CDR3 reads CASSLKGTIDYEQYF. The CDR3 DNA reads as TGTGCCAGCAGCTTAAAGGGGACTATCGACTACGAGCAGTACTTC.